This TCR beta chain was profiled in a study of neurological immune-mediated disorders. Each TCR transcript was tagged with a 10-nucleotide random UMI during 5'RACE. TCRdb processed the 5' RACE reads anew with MiXCR; each CDR3 protein has one entry. This table has approximately 36,000 distinct CDR3 sequences, approximately 10% appearing once. General study results and limits: In HTLV-1-associated myelopathy, TCR clonal expansion was greatest, whereas multiple sclerosis had the least, falling below healthy controls.

In its sample, this clonotype was seen many times. Its antigen is unknown. Germline CDR1 and CDR2: SGHTA and FQGNSA. V gave up 3 bases and J gave up 4 bases, with 6 bases separating them. The CDR3 totals 12 residues. Time point: technical triplicate 1. The unsorted libraries originated from 2 million PBMCs kept at -80 C. Sequencing input: PBMCs. The origin of this receptor is a man between 60 and 75 years old with HTLV-1-associated myelopathy (HAM/TSP). The chain links TRBV7-2 to TRBJ2-5; no clear D gene. CDR3 sequence (DNA): TGTGCCAGCAGCTTGGACGGAGAGACCCAGTACTTC. Its translation is CASSLDGETQYF.